The 13 T cell receptor beta chains below were found in one sample sequenced in a study of T cell repertoires in cytomegalovirus infection. In TCRdb, the reads were re-called with MiXCR into one record per CDR3 protein. The repertoire includes about 530,000 distinct CDR3 sequences, more than 20% of them detected once, and over 10% sits in the top ten. The sample was PBMCs. All receptors derive from a human donor in good health (CMV status not recorded). Some clones in this sample may be carry-over from other donors' samples.

This clonotype was observed many times. The chain employs TRBV7-2 and TRBJ1-1; D unclear. V lost 5 bases and J lost 11, with 15 bases in between. The germline CDR1 and CDR2 sequences are SGHTA and FQGNSA. This CDR3 is built from 12 residues. CDR3 DNA: TGTGCCAGCAGCCAAATGGGAGCCCCCGCTTTCTTT. Protein: CASSQMGAPAFF.

This clonotype was recorded a few times. The CDR3 reads CASSLLGTEETQYF. CDR3 coding DNA: TGTGCCAGCAGTTTATTGGGAACCGAAGAGACCCAGTACTTC. V gene TRBV27 combines with J gene TRBJ2-5, with D unclear. The V gene lost 1 base and the J gene lost 3 bases, with 9 bases spanning the gap. Germline V gene lookup returns CDR1 MNHEY and CDR2 SMNVEV (reference sequence). The CDR3 extends over 14 amino acids.

The rearrangement joins TRBV20-1 to TRBJ2-7; no firm D call. V lost 5 bases to trimming and J lost 0 bases, with 20 bases between them. The CDR3 runs to 16 residues. Looked up from germline, CDR1 is DFQATT and CDR2 is SNEGSKA (reference sequence). Here the CDR3 reads CSALILQPRSSYEQYF. The CDR3 coding sequence is TGCAGTGCTTTGATACTCCAACCCCGGAGCTCCTACGAGCAGTACTTC.

Ten or more counts support this clonotype. The J gene is TRBJ1-1, the V gene TRBV10-3; D might be TRBD1 (5 bases). Germline V lookup: CDR1 ENHRY, CDR2 SYGVKD. The CDR3 length is 15 residues. V lost 0 bases, J lost 2 bases, and 10 bases lay in between. This CDR3 reads CAISESYGANTEAFF. The CDR3 DNA follows: TGTGCCATCAGTGAGTCGTATGGGGCTAACACTGAAGCTTTCTTT.

The CDR3 protein is CASPDPGSNYGYTF. Written as DNA, the CDR3 is TGTGCCAGTCCTGACCCCGGGTCTAACTATGGCTACACCTTC. The chain combines TRBV6-4 with TRBJ1-2; unclear D gene. Trimming removed 9 bases from V and 0 bases from J, with 14 bases in between. The CDR3 totals 14 residues. CDR1 and CDR2 from the germline V gene are MRHNA and SNTAGT.

The J gene is TRBJ2-1, the V gene TRBV7-8; D gene ambiguous. The V end was cut by 0 bases, the J end by 2 bases, with 11 bases between. CDR3 length equals 16 residues. Germline assignment: CDR1 SGHVS and CDR2 FQNEAQ. The CDR3: CASSLAGSRTYNEQFF. The CDR3 DNA is TGTGCCAGCAGCTTAGCAGGTAGCCGTACCTACAATGAGCAGTTCTTC.

This clonotype showed up just a few times. The chain employs TRBV12-3 or TRBV12-4 and TRBJ2-3; D not certain. The CDR3 sequence is 14 residues long. Trimming removed 5 bases at V and 6 bases at J, with 15 bases between. CDR3 in DNA: TGTGCCAGCAGTCTCAGGCCCGGACGGGATACGCAGTATTTT. Protein sequence: CASSLRPGRDTQYF.

This chain uses TRBV11-3 with TRBJ2-7; D possibly corresponds to TRBD2 (5 bases). V shed 5 bases and J shed 0 bases, with 14 bases lying between them. Germline loops: CDR1 SGHNT, CDR2 YENEEA. The CDR3 contains 15 residues. CDR3 residues: CASSPGGGGSYEQYV. Here the CDR3 DNA reads TGTGCCAGCAGCCCCGGAGGCGGAGGCTCCTACGAGCAGTACGTC.

In this sample, this clonotype turned up many times. J is TRBJ2-1 and V is TRBV12-3 or TRBV12-4; D perhaps matches TRBD2 (6 bases). The CDR3 consists of 16 residues. V gave up 3 bases and J gave up 2 bases, with 14 bases separating them. The CDR3 sequence: CASSLGGLEAYNEQFF. The CDR3 coding sequence is TGTGCCAGCAGTTTGGGGGGACTGGAAGCCTACAATGAGCAGTTCTTC.

This clonotype was seen a few times. The rearrangement uses TRBV6-2 or TRBV6-3 and TRBJ2-1; 10 bases are a match to TRBD2. The length of the CDR3 is 16 residues. Trimming at V came to 8 bases and at J to 8 bases, leaving 15 bases not matched to a gene. Germline values: CDR1 MNHEY, CDR2 SVGEGT. CDR3 amino acids: CASLPTLAGVGYEQFF. Written as DNA, the CDR3 is TGTGCCAGCCTCCCTACGCTAGCGGGAGTAGGGTATGAGCAGTTCTTC.

The chain is built from TRBV6-5 and TRBJ1-1; D remains unclear. V gave up 2 bases and J gave up 3 bases, with 13 bases separating them. CDR1 and CDR2 (germline): MNHEY, SVGAGI. The CDR3 has 15 residues. CDR3 nucleotides: TGTGCCAGCAGTTACGAGCTCCGGGCAGACACTGAAGCTTTCTTT. It translates to CASSYELRADTEAFF.

The chain links TRBV6-5 to TRBJ2-2; 7 nucleotides line up with TRBD2. Germline CDR1 reads MNHEY; CDR2 reads SVGAGI. The CDR3 contains 14 residues. V lost 6 bases, J lost 5 bases, and 6 bases stayed unmatched. DNA for the CDR3: TGTGCCAGCAGGACGGCGGGAGTGACCGGGGAGCTGTTTTTT. Translating gives CASRTAGVTGELFF.

The chain recombines TRBV20-1 with TRBJ2-3; perhaps TRBD1 as D (6 bases). There are 13 residues in the CDR3. V was pared by 5 bases and J by 4 bases, with 13 bases between. Germline CDR1 is DFQATT and CDR2 is SNEGSKA (reference sequence). The CDR3 loop reads CSADGQRADTQYF. CDR3 DNA sequence: TGCAGTGCTGACGGACAGAGAGCAGATACGCAGTATTTT.